The 10 T cell receptor beta chains reported below all come from one sample, sequenced in a study of T cells in Graves' hyperthyroidism and ophthalmopathy. The TCR beta CDR3 regions underwent amplification using RNA transcripts as the source. First-round RT-PCR of the TCR CDR3 relied on the HTBI primer set. TCRdb passed the multiplex PCR reads through MiXCR, listing each CDR3 protein once. Altogether fewer than 600,000 distinct CDR3 sequences are present, approximately 15% being singletons, with the ten largest covering less than 20%. Sequencing was performed on blood. The receptors were gathered from a woman aged 18-29 years with Graves' hyperthyroidism.

This clonotype has at least ten counts. The chain links TRBV2 to TRBJ1-1; D unresolved. Trimming shortened V by 3 bases and J by 0 bases, and 8 bases separated the two germline ends. This CDR3 spans 14 amino acids. In germline, CDR1 is SNHLY, CDR2 FYNNEI. CDR3 amino acids: CASSETVLNTEAFF. The CDR3 coding sequence is TGTGCCAGCAGTGAGACGGTCCTGAACACTGAAGCTTTCTTT.

This clonotype has ten or more counts. The chain combines TRBV28 with TRBJ1-3, with D hard to call. The CDR3 totals 14 residues. The V gene lost 7 bases and the J gene lost 0 bases, with 10 bases spanning the gap. CDR1 and CDR2 from the germline V gene are MDHEN and SYDVKM. The CDR3 region has the DNA TGTGCCAGCATAGCAGAGTTCTCTGGAAACACCATATATTTT. It encodes CASIAEFSGNTIYF.

This clonotype was counted many times. This rearrangement joins TRBV12-3 or TRBV12-4 to TRBJ2-1, with 9 bases that match TRBD2. The CDR3 length is 14 residues. V was pared by 5 bases and J by 6 bases, with 5 bases of the junction left unmatched. The CDR3 reads CASSRVSGSNEQFF. The CDR3 coding sequence is TGTGCCAGCAGTAGGGTTAGCGGGAGCAATGAGCAGTTCTTC.

The V and J genes are TRBV6-1 and TRBJ2-3, with 12 bases fitting TRBD2. The J segment lost 3 bases and the V segment lost 6 bases, leaving 7 bases of the junction unmatched. The V gene's germline CDR1 is MNHNS and CDR2 SASEGT. There are 16 residues in the CDR3. The chain's CDR3 is CASRVTSGSGTDTQYF. The DNA for the CDR3 is TGTGCCAGCAGAGTGACTAGCGGGAGTGGAACAGATACGCAGTATTTT.

This clonotype was seen more than once but under ten times. No conserved phenylalanine or tryptophan is present at the end of the CDR3, so a read error is the likely explanation. The chain couples TRBV7-8 to TRBJ2-7, with 15 bases that match TRBD2. This CDR3 is built from 17 residues. V was clipped by 4 bases and J by 5 bases; unmatched bases: 9. Germline V gives CDR1 SGHVS, CDR2 FQNEAQ. CDR3 sequence (DNA): TGTGCCAGCAGCTCCCGGACTAGCGGGAGGGTGCGGAACGAGCAGTACCTC. This gives the protein CASSSRTSGRVRNEQYL.

This clonotype occurred many times. The V and J genes are TRBV6-5 and TRBJ2-3; 10 bases map to TRBD2. Germline V lookup: CDR1 MNHEY, CDR2 SVGAGI. The V gene end was trimmed by 2 bases and the J gene end by 0 bases; junction bases not matched to a gene: 11. This CDR3 is 19 amino acids long. This CDR3 reads CASSYVRLAGPSSTDTQYF. DNA of the CDR3: TGTGCCAGCAGTTACGTGCGACTAGCGGGCCCGTCTAGCACAGATACGCAGTATTTT.

This clonotype was detected many times. J is TRBJ2-5 and V is TRBV2; D is possibly TRBD1 (6 bases). Trimming took 7 bases from V and 3 from J, leaving 12 bases between them. Germline V gene lookup returns CDR1 SNHLY and CDR2 FYNNEI. The CDR3 runs 13 residues. The CDR3 DNA reads TGTGCCAGCATTCCGGACAGAGAAGAGACCCAGTACTTC. Amino acids: CASIPDREETQYF.

J is TRBJ2-5 and V is TRBV27; D unclear. Trimming cost V 5 bases and J 5 bases, with 12 bases left between them. Germline values: CDR1 MNHEY, CDR2 SMNVEV (reference sequence). CDR3 size: 13 residues. The CDR3 here is CASSPPSDETQYF. CDR3 bases: TGTGCCAGCAGTCCCCCATCGGACGAGACCCAGTACTTC.

The table lists this clonotype with many counts. CDR3 loop: CASSYFLAGDGETQYF. The CDR3 DNA sequence: TGTGCCAGCAGTTACTTTCTAGCGGGAGATGGAGAGACCCAGTACTTC. V is TRBV6-5 and J is TRBJ2-5; the match to TRBD2 covers 10 bases. In germline, CDR1 is MNHEY, CDR2 SVGAGI. J was trimmed by 4 bases and V by 1 base; bases with no gene match: 6. This CDR3 is 16 amino acids long.

Many counts were recorded for this clonotype. This rearrangement joins TRBV12-3 or TRBV12-4 to TRBJ1-5; no definite D call. V lost 0 bases and J lost 6, with 18 bases in between. The CDR3 totals 17 residues. The CDR3: CASSLAWATQSGQPQHF. CDR3 in DNA: TGTGCCAGCAGTTTAGCGTGGGCGACGCAGTCGGGTCAGCCCCAGCATTTT.